Presented here are 27 T cell receptor beta chains from one specimen sequenced in a study of CD8+CD57+ T cells in acquired aplastic anemia. The authors sequenced patients whose flow cytometry had shown CD8+CD57+ cell expansion. CDR3 and TCR beta VDJ profiling relied on genomic DNA as the template. Using its own MiXCR run on the reads, TCRdb lists one record per CDR3 protein. The table records 400,000 to 600,000 distinct CDR3 sequences, around 33% of them present only once. The sample consisted of sorted CD4+, CD8+, or CD8+CD57+ T cells (not recorded which) from PBMCs. Source of these receptors: a human donor with aplastic anemia.

The chain is built from TRBV6-1 and TRBJ2-3, with D uncertain. CDR1 and CDR2 (germline): MNHNS, SASEGT. The CDR3 extends over 12 amino acids. V lost 4 bases, J lost 8 bases, and 10 bases lay in between. CDR3 in amino acids: CASSVELGTQYF. The DNA of the CDR3 is TGTGCCAGCAGTGTGGAGTTAGGTACGCAGTATTTT.

The genes are TRBV2 and TRBJ2-7; tentatively, D is TRBD1 or TRBD2 (6 bases each). Germline loops: CDR1 SNHLY, CDR2 FYNNEI. Deletions cut 3 bases from V and 2 bases from J, with 14 bases between. The CDR3 spans 15 residues. CDR3 in DNA: TGTGCCAGCAGTGAGGACAGTGGGACTGCCTACGAGCAGTACTTC. Its translation: CASSEDSGTAYEQYF. The complete variable domain, with remaining parts taken from reference TRBV2 and TRBJ2-7, reads EPEVTQTPSHQVTQMGQEVILRCVPISNHLYFYWYRQILGQKVEFLVSFYNNEISEKSEIFDDQFSVERPDGSNFTLKIRSTKLEDSAMYFCASSEDSGTAYEQYFGPGTRLTVT.

The V gene is TRBV20-1, the J gene TRBJ1-2, with D maybe TRBD1 (6 bases). There are 12 residues in the CDR3. Trimming left V 4 bases short and J 6 bases short, with 12 bases between. Germline-derived CDR1 and CDR2 are DFQATT and SNEGSKA (reference sequence). The CDR3 coding sequence is TGCAGTGCTACGCCTAGGGGGGATGGCTACACCTTC. Protein product: CSATPRGDGYTF.

This CDR3 reads CASNSIFTSGGPGELFF. The CDR3 DNA reads TGTGCCAGCAACTCGATTTTCACTTCAGGGGGCCCCGGGGAGCTGTTTTTT. The chain links TRBV11-1 to TRBJ2-2; 8 nucleotides line up with TRBD1. There are 17 residues in the CDR3. V trimming: 7 bases; J trimming: 6 bases; junction bases outside the gene matches: 16. Germline V gene data show CDR1 as SGHAT and CDR2 as FQDESV (reference sequence). The complete variable domain, with remaining parts taken from reference TRBV11-1 and TRBJ2-2, reads EAEVAQSPRYKITEKSQAVAFWCDPISGHATLYWYRQILGQGPELLVQFQDESVVDDSQLPKDRFSAERLKGVDSTLKIQPAELGDSAMYLCASNSIFTSGGPGELFFGEGSRLTVL.

In its sample, this clonotype was seen many times. This chain links TRBV10-3 with TRBJ1-2, with D possibly TRBD1 on 5 matching bases. The germline gives CDR1 ENHRY, CDR2 SYGVKD. This CDR3 spans 14 amino acids. The V and J ends lost 3 bases and 2 bases respectively, with 10 bases between them. The CDR3 DNA reads TGTGCCATCAGTGACGCAGGGAGAAACTATGGCTACACCTTC. Translating it yields CAISDAGRNYGYTF.

This clonotype was seen at least ten times. The chain combines TRBV7-8 with TRBJ2-1, with a weak D call TRBD2 (6 bases). The germline gives CDR1 SGHVS, CDR2 FQNEAQ. Deletions cut 4 bases from V and 2 bases from J, with 12 bases between. The CDR3 loop spans 15 amino acids. The CDR3 DNA is TGTGCCAGCAGCTCCGGCGGGACCGCCTACAATGAGCAGTTCTTC. This sequence encodes CASSSGGTAYNEQFF.

This clonotype showed up just once. CDR3 loop: CASSLQGAGNSPLHF. For the CDR3, the DNA is TGTGCCAGCAGCTTGCAGGGGGCGGGAAATTCACCCCTCCACTTT. The rearrangement joins TRBV7-9 to TRBJ1-6; 8 positions match TRBD1. Trimming took 3 bases from V and 7 from J; bases not matched to a gene: 5. Looked up from germline, CDR1 is SEHNR and CDR2 is FQNEAQ (reference sequence). The CDR3 sequence is 15 residues long.

V and J are TRBV29-1 and TRBJ2-3, with TRBD1 identical over 7 bases. V was clipped by 5 bases and J by 2 bases; unmatched bases: 7. Germline V gene lookup returns CDR1 SQVTM and CDR2 ANQGSEA. The CDR3 consists of 14 residues. CDR3 nucleotides: TGCAGCGTTCCGTCCACAGGGGCCACAGATACGCAGTATTTT. Translated: CSVPSTGATDTQYF.

A note on this clonotype: This sequence may be a read error, since a much larger clone differs from it by one base. CDR3 protein: CASSLSWTGGVCGYTF. The CDR3 bases are TGTGCCAGCAGCTTATCGTGGACAGGGGGCGTCTGTGGCTACACCTTC. This chain connects TRBV7-2 to TRBJ1-2, with 11 positions matching TRBD1. Germline V gives CDR1 SGHTA, CDR2 FQGNSA. With V trimmed by 2 bases and J by 7 bases, 9 bases remained unmatched. The CDR3 totals 16 residues.

The chain couples TRBV3-1 to TRBJ1-1; tentative D call: TRBD1 (5 bases). CDR3 length equals 13 residues. Trimming stripped 2 bases from V and 5 bases from J, with 9 bases between. CDR1 is LGHDT and CDR2 is YNNKEL in the germline V gene (reference sequence). DNA for the CDR3: TGTGCCAGCAGCCAAATTGGGGGAACTGAAGCTTTCTTT. This sequence encodes CASSQIGGTEAFF.

This clonotype was counted only a few times. The genes are TRBV4-3 and TRBJ1-2; D gene uncertain. The CDR3 runs 16 residues. Trimming cost V 1 base and J 4 bases, with 16 bases left between them. From germline, CDR1 is LGHNA and CDR2 YSLEER. CDR3 amino acids: CASSQVARFFSYGYTF. CDR3 sequence (DNA): TGCGCCAGCAGCCAAGTGGCCCGCTTCTTCAGCTATGGCTACACCTTC.

The chain uses TRBV19 and TRBJ2-1, with TRBD2 as a possible D gene (5 bases). CDR1 is LNHDA, CDR2 SQIVND, per germline (reference sequence). This CDR3 comprises 16 residues. V shed 9 bases and J shed 5 bases, with 23 bases lying between them. The CDR3 sequence is CASQQRFKTIDNEQFF. CDR3 nucleotides: TGTGCCAGCCAACAGAGATTTAAGACTATAGACAATGAGCAGTTCTTC.

This clonotype appeared many times. In nucleotides, the CDR3 is TGTGCCCCATGGGTTAACTCTGGAAACACCATATATTTT. Translated, it gives CAPWVNSGNTIYF. The chain recombines TRBV10-3 with TRBJ1-3; D is ambiguous. Per germline, CDR1 ENHRY and CDR2 SYGVKD. With 11 bases removed from V and 0 bases from J, the gap between germline ends came to 11 bases. The CDR3 extends over 13 amino acids.

This clonotype was detected a few times. One end of the junction does not line up with germline, which may come from a read error. As DNA, the CDR3 is TGTGCCAGCAGTTACGGGGCCACAGGGGGAGCCTACGAGCAGTACTTC. It yields the protein CASSYGATGGAYEQYF. V gene TRBV10-3 combines with J gene TRBJ2-7, with 8 bases identical to TRBD1. The CDR3 totals 16 residues. In germline, CDR1 is ENHRY, CDR2 SYGVKD.

This chain connects TRBV15 to TRBJ1-2; 9 nucleotides match TRBD1. Trimming removed 10 bases from V and 2 bases from J; junction bases left unmatched: 8. Germline V lookup: CDR1 LNHNV, CDR2 YYDKDF (reference sequence). The CDR3 runs to 14 residues. The CDR3 DNA sequence: TGTGCCAGCACCCCCGACAGGGGGAACTATGGCTACACCTTC. It is translated as CASTPDRGNYGYTF. Drawing the rest from reference TRBV15 and TRBJ1-2, the complete variable domain is DAMVIQNPRYQVTQFGKPVTLSCSQTLNHNVMYWYQQKSSQAPKLLFHYYDKDFNNEADTPDNFQSRRPNTSFCFLDIRSPGLGDTAMYLCASTPDRGNYGYTFGSGTRLTVV.

The chain combines TRBV15 with TRBJ2-7; no firm D call. V was shortened by 0 bases and J by 0 bases, with 12 bases between the two germline ends. The germline CDR1 and CDR2 sequences are LNHNV and YYDKDF (reference sequence). The CDR3 is made up of 16 amino acids. CDR3 amino acids: CATSRDTGLSSYEQYF. Written as DNA, the CDR3 is TGTGCCACCAGCAGAGATACCGGGCTCAGCTCCTACGAGCAGTACTTC. Together with reference TRBV15 and TRBJ2-7, the CDR3 gives the full variable domain: DAMVIQNPRYQVTQFGKPVTLSCSQTLNHNVMYWYQQKSSQAPKLLFHYYDKDFNNEADTPDNFQSRRPNTSFCFLDIRSPGLGDTAMYLCATSRDTGLSSYEQYFGPGTRLTVT.

This clonotype was found a few times. J is TRBJ2-5 and V is TRBV2; possibly TRBD1 or TRBD2 for D (5 bases each). Trimming stripped 6 bases from V and 1 base from J, with 15 bases between. This CDR3 is 15 amino acids long. Looked up from germline, CDR1 is SNHLY and CDR2 is FYNNEI. Here the CDR3 DNA reads TGTGCCAGCAGCCCCCAGGGACGGATCCAAGAGACCCAGTACTTC. Translating gives CASSPQGRIQETQYF.

This rearrangement joins TRBV30 to TRBJ2-7; 11 bases agree with TRBD1. From germline, CDR1 is GTSNPN and CDR2 SVGIG (reference sequence). This CDR3 has 13 residues. J was trimmed by 6 bases and V by 4 bases; bases with no gene match: 5. DNA for the CDR3: TGTGCCTGGAAAAGGACAGGGGGCGTCGAGCAGTACTTC. The encoded protein is CAWKRTGGVEQYF.

This clonotype came up a few times. This chain uses TRBV12-3 or TRBV12-4 with TRBJ1-1, with unresolved D. The CDR3 is made up of 13 amino acids. Between the trimmed V and J ends, which lost 2 bases and 1 base, there was a span of 5 bases. CDR3 DNA sequence: TGTGCCAGCAGTTTACGGGAGAACACTGAAGCTTTCTTT. As protein: CASSLRENTEAFF.

The chain is built from TRBV20-1 and TRBJ2-7; 12 bases are shared with TRBD2. The V segment lost 6 bases and the J segment 5 bases; nucleotides outside the gene matches: 26. The CDR3 loop spans 20 amino acids. Germline values: CDR1 DFQATT, CDR2 SNEGSKA (reference sequence). In DNA form, the CDR3 reads TGCAGTGCCCCTAATAACGACCTAGCGGGAGGGATCCGTCGGGAGAACGAGCAGTACTTC. Residues: CSAPNNDLAGGIRRENEQYF.

This clonotype has just a few counts. The chain employs TRBV9 and TRBJ2-1; TRBD2 matches at 7 bases. The V gene end was trimmed by 3 bases and the J gene end by 4 bases; junction bases not matched to a gene: 10. The germline V gene encodes CDR1 SGDLS and CDR2 YYNGEE. The CDR3 is made up of 16 amino acids. Here the CDR3 reads CASSASSGLPYNEQFF. The CDR3 DNA sequence: TGTGCCAGCAGCGCAAGTTCGGGACTACCGTACAATGAGCAGTTCTTC.

This clonotype was detected many times. The chain combines TRBV11-2 with TRBJ1-2; maybe TRBD1 (6 bases). V dropped 5 bases and J dropped 7 bases, with 14 bases sitting between them. Germline assignment: CDR1 SGHAT and CDR2 FQNNGV. This CDR3 comprises 13 residues. In DNA, the CDR3 is TGTGCCAGCAGCACCCTACAGGGTGGTGGCTACACCTTC. This encodes CASSTLQGGGYTF. The complete variable domain, with remaining parts taken from reference TRBV11-2 and TRBJ1-2, reads EAGVAQSPRYKIIEKRQSVAFWCNPISGHATLYWYQQILGQGPKLLIQFQNNGVVDDSQLPKDRFSAERLKGVDSTLKIQPAKLEDSAVYLCASSTLQGGGYTFGSGTRLTVV.

The chain carries TRBV19 and TRBJ1-1; the D gene is possibly TRBD1 (6 bases). V lost 2 bases, J lost 5 bases, and 15 bases lay in between. This CDR3 comprises 15 residues. Germline CDR1 reads LNHDA; CDR2 reads SQIVND (reference sequence). The CDR3 sequence is CASSISGQGWTEAFF. CDR3 coding DNA: TGTGCCAGTAGTATATCAGGGCAGGGGTGGACTGAAGCTTTCTTT.

Comments on this clonotype: The CDR3 does not end in the conserved phenylalanine or tryptophan, so this is likely a read error. The DNA is omitted, as the CDR3 cannot be located on it reliably, and the CDR3 follows TCRdb's listing. V and J are TRBV2 and TRBJ2-7; no check of the table's D call, TRBD2, against the DNA was made. Per the germline V gene, CDR1 is SNHLY and CDR2 is FYNNEI. Ends included, the CDR3 has 9 residues. This CDR3 is CASSQLIAG.

This clonotype showed up just a few times. The V call is TRBV7-9, the J call TRBJ2-5; D gene ambiguous. The CDR3 consists of 14 residues. V lost 3 bases, J lost 2 bases, and 10 bases lay in between. Per germline, CDR1 SEHNR and CDR2 FQNEAQ (reference sequence). CDR3 sequence reads: CASSFKTRQETQYF. The CDR3 nucleotides read TGTGCCAGCAGCTTTAAGACGCGGCAAGAGACCCAGTACTTC. Full variable domain (rest looked up from reference TRBV7-9 and TRBJ2-5): DTGVSQNPRHKITKRGQNVTFRCDPISEHNRLYWYRQTLGQGPEFLTYFQNEAQLEKSRLLSDRFSAERPKGSFSTLEIQRTEQGDSAMYLCASSFKTRQETQYFGPGTRLLVL.

This clonotype was seen only a few times. The chain combines TRBV7-9 with TRBJ2-1; 9 nucleotides align to TRBD2. The J segment lost 8 bases and the V segment lost 6 bases, leaving 14 bases of the junction unmatched. The CDR3 is made up of 16 amino acids. Germline V gene lookup returns CDR1 SEHNR and CDR2 FQNEAQ (reference sequence). The CDR3 sequence: CASSGRGRAVDHEQFF. The CDR3 coding sequence is TGTGCCAGCAGTGGTCGCGGGAGGGCCGTCGACCATGAGCAGTTCTTC.

This clonotype was seen only a few times. This may stem from a read error, because a much larger clone lies one nucleotide away. Here the CDR3 DNA reads TGTGCCAACAGACGTCTTGGGCCTAGCGGGAGGGTCTACGAGCAGTACTTC. Translated: CANRRLGPSGRVYEQYF. The V call is TRBV2, the J call TRBJ2-7, with 12 bases fitting TRBD2. Trimming removed 10 bases from V and 3 bases from J; junction bases left unmatched: 16. Per germline, CDR1 SNHLY and CDR2 FYNNEI. The CDR3 runs 17 residues. The variable domain in full, with the rest retrieved from reference TRBV2 and TRBJ2-7, is EPEVTQTPSHQVTQMGQEVILRCVPISNHLYFYWYRQILGQKVEFLVSFYNNEISEKSEIFDDQFSVERPDGSNFTLKIRSTKLEDSAMYFCANRRLGPSGRVYEQYFGPGTRLTVT.